This T cell receptor (beta chain) was recorded in a study of T-cell reconstitution after alpha-beta-depleted transplantation in children. Study-level points and caveats: Among T cells one year after transplant, newly produced cells accounted for most counts and diversity. The study reportedly traced alpha-beta T cells about two months after transplant to several hundred expanded graft clones.

The V gene's germline CDR1 is SGHDT and CDR2 YYEEEE. V was cut by 4 bases and J by 2 bases, with 10 bases left in between. CDR3 length: 13 residues. This clonotype has a count of ten or more. As yet, its antigen is unknown. It was with unique molecular identifiers that the TCRbeta library was prepared. In TCRdb, the PCR reads were re-called with MiXCR into one record per CDR3 protein. The table shows 300,000 to 350,000 distinct CDR3 sequences, with about 17% occurring only once. The clonotype was recovered from a male patient between 2 and 10 years old who had a stem cell transplant for acute lymphoblastic leukemia, so the T cells may come from the graft donor. This specimen was PBMCs, mostly from graft donor cells, taken 360 days after TCRalphabeta/CD19-depleted stem cell transplant. This chain links TRBV5-6 with TRBJ2-7; no definite D call. The chain's CDR3 is CASSARSTYEQYF. Written as DNA, the CDR3 is TGTGCCAGCAGCGCAAGATCCACCTACGAGCAGTACTTC. Filled out from reference TRBV5-6 and TRBJ2-7, the complete variable domain reads DAGVTQSPTHLIKTRGQQVTLRCSPKSGHDTVSWYQQALGQGPQFIFQYYEEEERQRGNFPDRFSGHQFPNYSSELNVNALLLGDSALYLCASSARSTYEQYFGPGTRLTVT.